The T cell receptor (beta chain) described here comes from a study of cytomegalovirus exposure and HLA in healthy donors. With respect to this clone: Its cognate antigen is unknown.

Measured with immunoSEQ multiplex PCR; TCRdb has only the in-frame clones, and not every one. The table includes 200,000 or so clones, roughly 82% detected once. The study's findings and limits: Through in vitro validation, three CMV-associated chains were shown to be specific for CMV antigens.

V was shortened by 2 bases and J by 3 bases, with 6 bases between the two germline ends. Looked up from germline, CDR1 is LNHNV and CDR2 is YYDKDF (reference sequence). The CDR3 runs 13 residues. The clonotype comes from a woman aged 25 to 45 in good health and CMV-seropositive. Sample: PBMCs. The chain couples TRBV15 to TRBJ2-3; D is uncertain. DNA for the CDR3: TGTGCCACCAGCAGACCCCGTACAGATACGCAGTATTTT. Its translation: CATSRPRTDTQYF. The full variable domain, completed using reference TRBV15 and TRBJ2-3, is DAMVIQNPRYQVTQFGKPVTLSCSQTLNHNVMYWYQQKSSQAPKLLFHYYDKDFNNEADTPDNFQSRRPNTSFCFLDIRSPGLGDTAMYLCATSRPRTDTQYFGPGTRLTVL.